A selection of T cell receptor beta chains follows, all from one sample in a study of shared clonotypes between healthy human individuals. Sequencing used immunoSEQ multiplex PCR; TCRdb keeps in-frame clones, though not all of them. The sample yields around 1.9 million clones, approximately 92% seen once. Sequences were obtained from naive CD8+ T cells from PBMCs. The receptors here all came from a man aged 18 to 30 in good health. Some clones in this sample may be carry-over from other donors' samples. The CDR3 runs from the conserved cysteine through the conserved F or W. Fields, in order: V gene, D gene, J gene, CDR3 DNA, CDR3 protein. The D gene is left open where the match is weak.

TRBV18	-	TRBJ2-5	TGTGCCAGCTCACCAAACCGGGACACGAACAAAGAGACCCAGTACTTC	CASSPNRDTNKETQYF
TRBV6-5	TRBD1	TRBJ2-7	TGTGCCAGCAGTTACGGGGACAGATATTACGAGCAGTACTTC	CASSYGDRYYEQYF
TRBV4-1	TRBD2	TRBJ2-7	TGCGCCAGCAGCCAATCTACCCGGCTAGCGGGGGGCTACGAGCAGTACTTC	CASSQSTRLAGGYEQYF
TRBV7-9	TRBD1	TRBJ2-7	TGTGCCAGCAGCCTGACAGGGTTGGTCGAGCAGTACTTC	CASSLTGLVEQYF
TRBV7-9	-	TRBJ1-5	TGTGCCAGCAGCTTAGCCGTTGGGGGGCCCCAGCATTTT	CASSLAVGGPQHF
TRBV2	-	TRBJ1-2	TGTGCCAGCACCCCCCCCGCGTACCGCACTGGCTACACCTTC	CASTPPAYRTGYTF
TRBV7-9	-	TRBJ1-1	TGTGCCAGCAGCTTAGCGCCGGGGTTGAACACTGAAGCTTTCTTT	CASSLAPGLNTEAFF
TRBV13	-	TRBJ2-1	TGTGCCAGCAGCGCCCAATTGGGACGGGAGCAGTTCTTC	CASSAQLGREQFF
TRBV11-2	-	TRBJ2-7	TGTGCCAGCAGCGTACACCCGAACAGGGACGGTTTCTACGAGCAGTACTTC	CASSVHPNRDGFYEQYF
TRBV25-1	-	TRBJ2-2	TGTGCCAGCATGGCCGGGGAGCTGTTTTTT	CASMAGELFF
TRBV5-6	-	TRBJ1-2	TGTGCCAGCAGCTCTTCACTTAACTATGGCTACACCTTC	CASSSSLNYGYTF
TRBV5-1	TRBD1	TRBJ2-1	TGCGCCAGCAGCTCGCGACAGGGGGTACCCAATGAGCAGTTCTTC	CASSSRQGVPNEQFF
TRBV11-2	-	TRBJ2-3	TGTGCCAGCAGCTTAGATCGCGATACGCAGTATTTT	CASSLDRDTQYF
TRBV28	-	TRBJ1-1	TGTGCCAGCCTTGGGTGGAGGGCAGGGAACACTGAAGCTTTCTTT	CASLGWRAGNTEAFF
TRBV9	-	TRBJ2-3	TGTGCCAGCAGCCCAGAGGGGAGTCGCGCAGATACGCAGTATTTT	CASSPEGSRADTQYF
TRBV27	-	TRBJ2-7	TGTGCCAGCAGTTTAAATATTTACTACGAGCAGTACTTC	CASSLNIYYEQYF
TRBV7-9	TRBD1	TRBJ1-2	TGTGCCAGCAGCTCGACAGGGAACAACTATGGCTACACCTTC	CASSSTGNNYGYTF